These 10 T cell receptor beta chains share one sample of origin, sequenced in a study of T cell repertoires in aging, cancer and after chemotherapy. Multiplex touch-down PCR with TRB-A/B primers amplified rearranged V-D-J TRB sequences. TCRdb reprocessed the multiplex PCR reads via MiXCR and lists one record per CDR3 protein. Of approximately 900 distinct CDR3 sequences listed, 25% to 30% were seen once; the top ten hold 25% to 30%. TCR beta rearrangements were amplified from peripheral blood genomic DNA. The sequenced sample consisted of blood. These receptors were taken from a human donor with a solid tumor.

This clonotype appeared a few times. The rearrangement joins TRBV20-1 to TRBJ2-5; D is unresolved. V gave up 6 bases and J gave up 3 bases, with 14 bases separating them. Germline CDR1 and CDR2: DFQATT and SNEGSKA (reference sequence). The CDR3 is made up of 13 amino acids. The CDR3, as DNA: TGCAGTGCCCCCGAATCTGGAGAAGAGACCCAGTACTTC. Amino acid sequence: CSAPESGEETQYF.

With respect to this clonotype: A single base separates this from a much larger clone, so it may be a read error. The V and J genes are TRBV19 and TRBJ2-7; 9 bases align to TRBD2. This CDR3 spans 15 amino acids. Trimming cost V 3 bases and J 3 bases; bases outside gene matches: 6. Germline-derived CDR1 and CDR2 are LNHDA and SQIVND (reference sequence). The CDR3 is CASSMRVAGVYEQYF. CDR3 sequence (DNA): TGTGCCAGTAGTATGCGAGTAGCGGGAGTCTACGAGCAGTACTTC.

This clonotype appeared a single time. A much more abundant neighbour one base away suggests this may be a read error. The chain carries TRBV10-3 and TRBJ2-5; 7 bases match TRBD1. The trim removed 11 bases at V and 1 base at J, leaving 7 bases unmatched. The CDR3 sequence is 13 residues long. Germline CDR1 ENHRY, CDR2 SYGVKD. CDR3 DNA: TGTGCCTTACGACAGGGAAGCCAAGAGACCCAGTACTTC. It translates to CALRQGSQETQYF.

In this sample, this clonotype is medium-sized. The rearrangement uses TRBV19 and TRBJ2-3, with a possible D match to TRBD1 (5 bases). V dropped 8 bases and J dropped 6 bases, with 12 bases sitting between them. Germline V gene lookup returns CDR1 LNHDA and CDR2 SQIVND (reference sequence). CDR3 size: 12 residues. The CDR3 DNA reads TGTGCCAGTTCTGACAGTATCGATACGCAGTATTTT. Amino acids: CASSDSIDTQYF.

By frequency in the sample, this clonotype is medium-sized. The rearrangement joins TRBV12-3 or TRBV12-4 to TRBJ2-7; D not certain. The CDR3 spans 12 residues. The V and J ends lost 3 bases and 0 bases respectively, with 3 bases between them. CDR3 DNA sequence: TGTGCCAGCAGTTTCGGCTCCTACGAGCAGTACTTC. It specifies CASSFGSYEQYF.

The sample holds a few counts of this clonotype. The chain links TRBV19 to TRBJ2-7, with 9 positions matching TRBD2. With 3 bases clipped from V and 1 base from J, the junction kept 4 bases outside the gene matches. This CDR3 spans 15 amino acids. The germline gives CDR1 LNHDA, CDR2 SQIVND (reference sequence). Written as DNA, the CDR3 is TGTGCCAGTAGTATCTTAGCGGGAGAATCCTACGAGCAGTACTTC. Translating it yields CASSILAGESYEQYF.

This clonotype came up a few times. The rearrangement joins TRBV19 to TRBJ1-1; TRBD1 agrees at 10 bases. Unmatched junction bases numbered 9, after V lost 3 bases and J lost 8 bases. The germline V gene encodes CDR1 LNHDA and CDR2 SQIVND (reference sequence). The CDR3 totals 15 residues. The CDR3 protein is CASSIPGQGSPEAFF. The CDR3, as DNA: TGTGCCAGTAGTATTCCGGGACAGGGGTCTCCGGAAGCTTTCTTT.

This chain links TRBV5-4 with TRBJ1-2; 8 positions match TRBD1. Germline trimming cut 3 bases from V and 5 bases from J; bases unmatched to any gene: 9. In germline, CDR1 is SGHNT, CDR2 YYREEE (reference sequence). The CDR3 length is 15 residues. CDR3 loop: CASSSRGQGTYGYTF. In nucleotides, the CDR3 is TGTGCCAGCAGCTCCAGAGGACAGGGAACATATGGCTACACCTTC.

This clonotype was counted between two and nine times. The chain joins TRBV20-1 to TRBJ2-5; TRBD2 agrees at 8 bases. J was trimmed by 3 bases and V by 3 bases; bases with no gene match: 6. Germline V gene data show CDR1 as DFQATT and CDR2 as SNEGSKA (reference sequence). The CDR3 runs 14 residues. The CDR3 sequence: CSARPGTREETQYF. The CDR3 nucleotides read TGCAGTGCTAGGCCCGGGACTAGAGAAGAGACCCAGTACTTC.

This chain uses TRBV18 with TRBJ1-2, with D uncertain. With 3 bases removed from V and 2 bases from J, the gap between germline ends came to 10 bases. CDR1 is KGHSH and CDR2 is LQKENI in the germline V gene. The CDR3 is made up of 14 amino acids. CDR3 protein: CASSPSGGNYGYTF. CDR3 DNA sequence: TGTGCCAGCTCACCGTCGGGTGGGAACTATGGCTACACCTTC.